This TCR beta chain was sequenced in a study of blood T cells in healthy people across ages. The authors ran a second PCR of about 6 to 11 cycles using a sample-barcoded 5' primer and a J-beta primer mix. Each CDR3 protein gets one entry after TCRdb re-called the 5' RACE reads with MiXCR. The sample consists of 650,000 to 700,000 distinct CDR3 sequences, approximately 30% of them appearing once. The CDR3 totals 14 residues. Looked up from germline, CDR1 is SGHVS and CDR2 is FNYEAQ. V was clipped by 5 bases and J by 9 bases, with 17 bases between them. Researchers isolated at least 6.5 million PBMCs per sample.

Sequencing was carried out using blood. This rearrangement joins TRBV7-6 to TRBJ2-4, with D possibly being TRBD2 (7 bases). This clonotype was sampled from a woman of 80 years or more in good health. The CDR3 region is CASSPRGGGSIQYF. In DNA, the CDR3 is TGTGCCAGCAGCCCCAGAGGCGGGGGCTCCATTCAGTACTTC.